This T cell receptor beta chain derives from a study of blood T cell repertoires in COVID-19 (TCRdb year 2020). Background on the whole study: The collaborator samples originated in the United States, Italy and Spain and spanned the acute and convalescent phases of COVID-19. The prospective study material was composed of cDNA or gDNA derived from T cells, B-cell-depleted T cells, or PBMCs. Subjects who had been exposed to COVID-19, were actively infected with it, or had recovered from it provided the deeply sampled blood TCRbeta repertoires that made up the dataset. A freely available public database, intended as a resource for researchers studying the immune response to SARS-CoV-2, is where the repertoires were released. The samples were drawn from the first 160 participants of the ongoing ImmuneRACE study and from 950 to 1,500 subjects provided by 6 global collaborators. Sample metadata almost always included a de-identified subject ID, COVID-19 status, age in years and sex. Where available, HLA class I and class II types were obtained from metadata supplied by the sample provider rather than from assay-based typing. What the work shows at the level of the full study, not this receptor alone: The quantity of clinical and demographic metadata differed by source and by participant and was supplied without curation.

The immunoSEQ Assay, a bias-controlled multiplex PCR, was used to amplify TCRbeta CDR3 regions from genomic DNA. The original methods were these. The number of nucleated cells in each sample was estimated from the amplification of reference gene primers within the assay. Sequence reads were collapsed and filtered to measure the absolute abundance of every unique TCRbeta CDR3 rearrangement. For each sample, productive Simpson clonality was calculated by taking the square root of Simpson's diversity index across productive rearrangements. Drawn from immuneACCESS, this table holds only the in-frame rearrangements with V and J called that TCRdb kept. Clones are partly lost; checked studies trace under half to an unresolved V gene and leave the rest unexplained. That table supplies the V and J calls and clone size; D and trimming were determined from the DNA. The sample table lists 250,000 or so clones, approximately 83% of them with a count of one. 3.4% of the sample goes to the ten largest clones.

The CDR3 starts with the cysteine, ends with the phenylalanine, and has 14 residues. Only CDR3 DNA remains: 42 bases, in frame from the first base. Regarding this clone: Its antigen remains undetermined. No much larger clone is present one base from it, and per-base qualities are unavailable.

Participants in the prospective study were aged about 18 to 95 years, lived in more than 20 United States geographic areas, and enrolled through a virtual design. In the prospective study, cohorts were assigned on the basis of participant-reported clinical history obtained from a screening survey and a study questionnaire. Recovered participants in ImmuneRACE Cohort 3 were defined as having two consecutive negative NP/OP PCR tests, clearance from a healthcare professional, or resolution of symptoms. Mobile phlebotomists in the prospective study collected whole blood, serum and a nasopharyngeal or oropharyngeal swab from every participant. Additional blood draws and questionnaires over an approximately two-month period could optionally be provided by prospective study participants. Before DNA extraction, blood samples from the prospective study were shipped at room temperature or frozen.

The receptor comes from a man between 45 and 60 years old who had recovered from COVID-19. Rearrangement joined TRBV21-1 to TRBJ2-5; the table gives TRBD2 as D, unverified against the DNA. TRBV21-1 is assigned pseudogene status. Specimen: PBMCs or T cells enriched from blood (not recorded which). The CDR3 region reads CASRIKRSKETQYF. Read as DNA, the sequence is TGTGCCAGCAGGATTAAGCGGTCAAAAGAGACCCAGTACTTC.